One and the same sample provided the 30 T cell receptor beta chains below, sequenced in a study of OX40 agonist ivuxolimab in advanced cancers. This table comes from immunoSEQ multiplex PCR, and its TCRdb copy is limited to in-frame clones, with some not included. The top ten hold about 1% of the sample, which has about 63,000 clones, 65% to 85% seen once. The sequencing used CD4+ or CD8+ T cells sorted from blood, collected in a trial of the OX40 agonist ivuxolimab. All receptors come from an adult with an advanced solid tumor such as melanoma, head and neck, liver or kidney cancer.

The chain couples TRBV5-4 to TRBJ2-1; the match to TRBD2 covers 12 bases. Trimming cost V 3 bases and J 2 bases; bases outside gene matches: 0. This CDR3 is 15 amino acids long. Germline V gene lookup returns CDR1 SGHNT and CDR2 YYREEE (reference sequence). The CDR3 coding sequence is TGTGCCAGCAGCTCTAGCGGGGGGGCCTACAATGAGCAGTTCTTC. This codes for CASSSSGGAYNEQFF.

The genes are TRBV10-3 and TRBJ1-1; TRBD1 might be the D (5 bases). V lost 6 bases and J lost 1, with 12 bases in between. The CDR3 loop spans 14 amino acids. CDR1 and CDR2 from the germline V gene are ENHRY and SYGVKD. The CDR3 region has the DNA TGTGCCATCAGATTAGCGGGGGAGAACACTGAAGCTTTCTTT. Its translation is CAIRLAGENTEAFF.

At least ten counts were recorded for this clone. The genes are TRBV6-5 and TRBJ1-6; weak D call: TRBD1 (5 bases). The germline CDR1 and CDR2 sequences are MNHEY and SVGAGI. CDR3 size: 13 residues. V lost 6 bases and J lost 14, with 17 bases in between. The CDR3 loop is CASRGPGQRALHF. CDR3 nucleotides: TGTGCCAGCAGGGGTCCGGGGCAAAGGGCCCTCCACTTT.

This chain uses TRBV27 with TRBJ1-2; D is uncertain. The CDR3 spans 15 residues. CDR1 and CDR2 (germline): MNHEY, SMNVEV (reference sequence). V was shortened by 6 bases and J by 2 bases, with 16 bases between the two germline ends. CDR3 loop: CASSRLGRANYGYTF. For the CDR3, the DNA is TGTGCCAGCAGCAGACTTGGACGGGCAAACTATGGCTACACCTTC.

The chain joins TRBV18 to TRBJ2-3; 9 nucleotides match TRBD2. V dropped 2 bases and J dropped 5; count of bases not matched to a gene: 2. From germline, CDR1 is KGHSH and CDR2 LQKENI. The CDR3 sequence is 14 residues long. The DNA for the CDR3 is TGTGCCAGCTCACCAATTAGCGGGGGAGATACGCAGTATTTT. This encodes CASSPISGGDTQYF. The variable domain in full, completed from reference TRBV18 and TRBJ2-3, reads NAGVMQNPRHLVRRRGQEARLRCSPMKGHSHVYWYRQLPEEGLKFMVYLQKENIIDESGMPKERFSAEFPKEGPSILRIQQVVRGDSAAYFCASSPISGGDTQYFGPGTRLTVL.

This chain connects TRBV7-3 to TRBJ1-1; no firm D call. The germline gives CDR1 SGHTA, CDR2 FQGTGA. This CDR3 is 16 amino acids long. Trimming took 6 bases from V and 1 from J, leaving 18 bases between them. The CDR3 sequence: CASSPSATESNTEAFF. In DNA form, the CDR3 reads TGTGCCAGCAGTCCATCGGCAACAGAGTCGAACACTGAAGCTTTCTTT.

The chain joins TRBV18 to TRBJ1-1, with TRBD1 matching 7 bases. CDR1 is KGHSH, CDR2 LQKENI, per germline. V lost 3 bases to trimming and J lost 5 bases; unmatched junction nucleotides: 9. CDR3 length: 15 amino acids. CDR3 region: CASSPSIGGPTEAFF. The CDR3 coding sequence is TGTGCCAGCTCACCTAGTATAGGGGGCCCGACTGAAGCTTTCTTT.

This clone was seen just once. The V and J genes are TRBV2 and TRBJ1-5, with D possibly TRBD1 on 6 matching bases. Germline V gives CDR1 SNHLY, CDR2 FYNNEI. The CDR3 has 15 residues. V gave up 6 bases and J gave up 5 bases, with 17 bases separating them. CDR3 amino acids: CASSLAGRGDQPQHF. In DNA form, the CDR3 reads TGTGCCAGCAGCCTGGCCGGCAGGGGCGATCAGCCCCAGCATTTT. Full variable domain (remainder filled in from reference TRBV2 and TRBJ1-5): EPEVTQTPSHQVTQMGQEVILRCVPISNHLYFYWYRQILGQKVEFLVSFYNNEISEKSEIFDDQFSVERPDGSNFTLKIRSTKLEDSAMYFCASSLAGRGDQPQHFGDGTRLSIL.

This rearrangement joins TRBV6-5 to TRBJ1-2; D gene uncertain. Trimming left V 2 bases short and J 1 base short, with 2 bases between. Per germline, CDR1 MNHEY and CDR2 SVGAGI. CDR3 length: 12 residues. The CDR3 loop reads CASSYNNYGYTF. As DNA, the CDR3 is TGTGCCAGCAGTTACAATAACTATGGCTACACCTTC.

The rearrangement uses TRBV7-2 and TRBJ2-3; possibly TRBD1 or TRBD2 for D (6 bases each). Germline V gene sequence: CDR1 SGHTA, CDR2 FQGNSA. The V end was cut by 1 base, the J end by 4 bases, with 15 bases between. The CDR3 totals 16 residues. This chain's CDR3 is CASSLEGGQSSDTQYF. The CDR3 DNA sequence: TGTGCCAGCAGCTTAGAAGGGGGGCAAAGTTCAGATACGCAGTATTTT.

V gene TRBV28 combines with J gene TRBJ2-3; TRBD1 matches 9 bases. With V trimmed by 5 bases and J by 4 bases, 7 bases remained unmatched. The CDR3 consists of 15 residues. CDR1 is MDHEN and CDR2 is SYDVKM in the germline V gene. CDR3 region: CASSGTDRGADTQYF. CDR3 sequence (DNA): TGTGCCAGCAGTGGGACGGACAGGGGCGCAGATACGCAGTATTTT.

V gene TRBV5-4 combines with J gene TRBJ2-5, with a tentative D call TRBD2 (6 bases). The CDR3 spans 13 residues. Per germline, CDR1 SGHNT and CDR2 YYREEE (reference sequence). V gave up 4 bases and J gave up 1 base, with 8 bases separating them. The CDR3 sequence is CASSEGLQETQYF. The CDR3 DNA follows: TGTGCCAGCAGCGAGGGACTCCAAGAGACCCAGTACTTC.

The rearrangement links TRBV5-6 to TRBJ1-6; 9 bases are a match to TRBD1. Germline loops: CDR1 SGHDT, CDR2 YYEEEE. V lost 8 bases, J lost 7 bases, and 19 bases stayed unmatched. The CDR3 is 18 residues long. Here the CDR3 reads CASTPKWLRDRENSPLHF. CDR3 coding DNA: TGTGCCAGTACCCCAAAATGGCTTCGGGACAGGGAAAATTCACCCCTCCACTTT.

The chain combines TRBV7-7 with TRBJ2-1; D is uncertain. In germline, CDR1 is SSHAT, CDR2 FNYEAQ (reference sequence). This CDR3 spans 13 amino acids. The V end lost 0 bases, the J end lost 1 base, and 1 base lay between the germline ends. The CDR3 DNA is TGTGCCAGCAGCTTAGCGTCCTACAATGAGCAGTTCTTC. Residues: CASSLASYNEQFF.

The chain combines TRBV29-1 with TRBJ2-3; D gene unclear. CDR3 length equals 11 residues. The V gene's germline CDR1 is SQVTM and CDR2 ANQGSEA. V was clipped by 6 bases and J by 5 bases, with 9 bases between them. CDR3 coding DNA: TGCAGCGTACGCATCGGAGATACGCAGTATTTT. Protein: CSVRIGDTQYF.

The V and J genes are TRBV5-6 and TRBJ2-1; 7 nucleotides line up with TRBD2. Germline V CDR1 and CDR2: SGHDT, YYEEEE. Trimming cost V 7 bases and J 4 bases; bases outside gene matches: 11. CDR3 length equals 15 residues. In nucleotides, the CDR3 is TGTGCCAGCGCGACGGTAGCGGGTTTATACAATGAGCAGTTCTTC. This encodes CASATVAGLYNEQFF.

V is TRBV5-1 and J is TRBJ2-3; 8 nucleotides align to TRBD2. The CDR3 has 15 amino acids. With V trimmed by 0 bases and J by 5 bases, 5 bases remained unmatched. Germline V gene data show CDR1 as SGHRS and CDR2 as YFSETQ. CDR3 nucleotide sequence: TGCGCCAGCAGCTTGGCGGGGGGGCGAAAAGATACGCAGTATTTT. Its translation: CASSLAGGRKDTQYF.

The rearrangement links TRBV5-4 to TRBJ1-2; D is uncertain. CDR3 length: 14 amino acids. V gave up 2 bases and J gave up 4 bases, with 12 bases separating them. Germline CDR1 is SGHNT and CDR2 is YYREEE (reference sequence). The CDR3 region has the DNA TGTGCCAGCAGCTTTGGAGGGCTGGCCTATGGCTACACCTTC. This translates into CASSFGGLAYGYTF.

The chain is built from TRBV7-3 and TRBJ2-1; 7 bases match TRBD2. Germline V gene data show CDR1 as SGHTA and CDR2 as FQGTGA. The CDR3 consists of 16 residues. V shed 5 bases, J shed 9 bases, and the junction held 16 bases outside the gene matches. Here the CDR3 reads CASSLGRRGRDGEQFF. The CDR3 nucleotides read TGTGCCAGCAGCCTCGGGAGGCGGGGAAGGGACGGTGAGCAGTTCTTC.

The CDR3 nucleotides are TGTGCCAGCTCACCACCGGAGGGAGATGAGCAGTTCTTC. This codes for CASSPPEGDEQFF. The rearrangement links TRBV18 to TRBJ2-1; possibly TRBD2 for D (6 bases). Trimming removed 0 bases at V and 8 bases at J, with 8 bases between. The CDR3 consists of 13 residues. Per germline, CDR1 KGHSH and CDR2 LQKENI.

The chain recombines TRBV5-1 with TRBJ2-5; possibly TRBD1 or TRBD2 for D (5 bases each). Trimming removed 0 bases at V and 5 bases at J, with 14 bases between. The CDR3 runs to 15 residues. The germline gives CDR1 SGHRS, CDR2 YFSETQ. The CDR3 spells CASSLAEGTGETQYF. DNA for the CDR3: TGCGCCAGCAGCTTGGCCGAGGGGACGGGGGAGACCCAGTACTTC.

This clone has a handful of counts. The chain combines TRBV30 with TRBJ1-1; D is uncertain. Per the germline V gene, CDR1 is GTSNPN and CDR2 is SVGIG (reference sequence). CDR3 length equals 13 residues. Trimming cost V 1 base and J 0 bases, with 6 bases left between them. The CDR3 DNA is TGTGCCTGGAGTGCTTCCCTGAACACTGAAGCTTTCTTT. It yields the protein CAWSASLNTEAFF.

The chain employs TRBV30 and TRBJ1-5, with D uncertain. CDR3 length: 14 amino acids. CDR1 and CDR2 from the germline V gene are GTSNPN and SVGIG (reference sequence). Trimming stripped 1 base from V and 0 bases from J, with 7 bases between. The CDR3 DNA sequence: TGTGCCTGGAGTGGAGGCCATAGCAATCAGCCCCAGCATTTT. It yields the protein CAWSGGHSNQPQHF. The whole variable domain, remainder taken from reference TRBV30 and TRBJ1-5, is SQTIHQWPATLVQPVGSPLSLECTVEGTSNPNLYWYRQAAGRGLQLLFYSVGIGQISSEVPQNLSASRPQDRQFILSSKKLLLSDSGFYLCAWSGGHSNQPQHFGDGTRLSIL.

The CDR3 DNA reads as TGTGCCATCAGTGAGTCGGGGGGTAGGGGGACTGAAGCTTTCTTT. Translated, it gives CAISESGGRGTEAFF. V gene TRBV10-3 combines with J gene TRBJ1-1; weak D call: TRBD1 (6 bases). Germline CDR1 and CDR2: ENHRY and SYGVKD. CDR3 length: 15 residues. Trimming took off 0 bases at V and 5 bases at J, with 13 bases between the two ends.

This sequence joins TRBV9 and TRBJ1-2; a possible D gene is TRBD1 (6 bases). The ends were cut back, 0 bases at V and 5 bases at J, with 8 bases in the middle. There are 13 residues in the CDR3. Per the germline V gene, CDR1 is SGDLS and CDR2 is YYNGEE. CDR3 DNA: TGTGCCAGCAGCGTAGGCAGGGGATATGGCTACACCTTC. This codes for CASSVGRGYGYTF.

The chain uses TRBV10-2 and TRBJ2-5, with TRBD1 as a possible D gene (6 bases). CDR3 length: 15 amino acids. Germline values: CDR1 WSHSY, CDR2 SAAADI. With 1 base removed from V and 5 bases from J, the gap between germline ends came to 14 bases. This CDR3 is CASSEWAGDQETQYF. The CDR3 coding sequence is TGCGCCAGCAGTGAGTGGGCAGGGGATCAGGAGACCCAGTACTTC.

V gene TRBV10-3 combines with J gene TRBJ1-2, with TRBD1 identical over 9 bases. Unmatched junction bases numbered 5, after V lost 5 bases and J lost 4 bases. CDR1 and CDR2 from the germline V gene are ENHRY and SYGVKD. CDR3 length equals 14 residues. This CDR3 is CAISTEDRGYGYTF. CDR3 coding DNA: TGTGCCATCAGTACCGAGGACAGGGGCTATGGCTACACCTTC.

The chain is built from TRBV7-2 and TRBJ2-7; possibly TRBD1 or TRBD2 for D (5 bases each). V lost 2 bases and J lost 7, with 15 bases in between. The CDR3 is made up of 14 amino acids. Germline-derived CDR1 and CDR2 are SGHTA and FQGNSA. The DNA of the CDR3 is TGTGCCAGCAGCTTACCCGGGACCGCACGGGAGCAGTACTTC. Its protein is CASSLPGTAREQYF.

The chain employs TRBV4-1 and TRBJ1-2; TRBD1 matches 11 bases. This CDR3 comprises 12 residues. The germline V gene encodes CDR1 MGHRA and CDR2 YSYEKL. V shed 3 bases and J 14 bases; nucleotides not matched to a gene: 5. This chain's CDR3 is CASSQGTGGRTF. CDR3 sequence (DNA): TGCGCCAGCAGCCAGGGGACAGGGGGAAGGACCTTC.

The V call is TRBV11-3, the J call TRBJ2-7; D not resolved. The CDR3 extends over 12 amino acids. V was trimmed by 5 bases and J by 7 bases, leaving 12 bases between them. Germline CDR1 SGHNT, CDR2 YENEEA. The CDR3 coding sequence is TGTGCCAGCAGCCTTCAAGGGCGAGAGCAGTACTTC. Translated, it gives CASSLQGREQYF.